This TCR beta chain appears in the sequencing data of a study of blood T cell repertoires in COVID-19. Study-wide context: Samples of COVID-19 (acute and convalescent) were obtained from the United States, Italy and Spain.

Per the study methods: Scientists estimated how many nucleated cells there were by amplifying reference gene primers. Clones were read by immunoSEQ multiplex PCR, and TCRdb kept only the in-frame ones, dropping some. Clonal size and the V and J genes are those of that table, whereas D and trimming came from the DNA. The table records 70,000 or so clones, less than 95% of them present only once. The CDR3 has 16 amino acids. From germline, CDR1 is SQVTM and CDR2 ANQGSEA. The J segment lost 4 bases and the V segment lost 4 bases, leaving 11 bases of the junction unmatched. The sequence was collected from a woman under 30 with acute or convalescent COVID-19. The rearrangement joins TRBV29-1 to TRBJ2-5; TRBD1 matches 11 bases. Input material: peripheral blood. CDR3 nucleotides: TGCAGCGTTGTAATCCGGGACAGGGGGACCCCAGAGACCCAGTACTTC. It translates to CSVVIRDRGTPETQYF.